This is a list of T cell receptor beta chains from one sample in a study of blood T cell dynamics during melanoma immunotherapy. Clones were sequenced by immunoSEQ multiplex PCR, and TCRdb holds only the in-frame ones, with some missing. Altogether roughly 10,000 clones are present, roughly 90% being singletons, with the ten largest covering about a tenth. Sequencing used blood, obtained from a patient treated with checkpoint blockade. The receptors derive from a human donor with melanoma. Both conserved end residues are part of each CDR3. Each record gives: clone size, D gene, J gene, V gene, CDR3 protein, CDR3 DNA. A D gene is named only where the DNA matches it firmly. Expanded clones are given a class, and other clones once, few, many or no size at all.

clone_size: NA
d_call: NA
j_call: TRBJ1-1
v_call: TRBV18
cdr3_aa: CASSPTGLEGTEAFF
cdr3_nt: TGTGCCAGCTCACCAACAGGGTTGGAAGGCACTGAAGCTTTCTTT

clone_size: NA
d_call: NA
j_call: TRBJ1-1
v_call: TRBV2
cdr3_aa: CASSEEGLTEAFF
cdr3_nt: TGTGCCAGCAGTGAAGAGGGCCTCACTGAAGCTTTCTTT

clone_size: NA
d_call: TRBD2
j_call: TRBJ2-7
v_call: TRBV28
cdr3_aa: CASSLLRGGPPGLYEQYF
cdr3_nt: TGTGCCAGCAGTTTATTGAGGGGAGGGCCCCCGGGACTGTACGAGCAGTACTTC

clone_size: NA
d_call: NA
j_call: TRBJ2-5
v_call: TRBV4-2
cdr3_aa: CASSPQPGEGETQYF
cdr3_nt: TGTGCCAGCAGCCCACAACCGGGGGAAGGAGAGACCCAGTACTTC

clone_size: NA
d_call: NA
j_call: TRBJ2-6
v_call: TRBV7-3
cdr3_aa: CASSLRQATHLSYSGANVLTF
cdr3_nt: TGTGCCAGCAGCCTCAGACAGGCAACCCACTTATCATACTCTGGGGCCAACGTCCTGACTTTC

clone_size: NA
d_call: NA
j_call: TRBJ2-3
v_call: TRBV2
cdr3_aa: CASSEFRSSSTDTQYF
cdr3_nt: TGTGCCAGCAGTGAATTCAGAAGTTCTAGCACAGATACGCAGTATTTT

clone_size: NA
d_call: NA
j_call: TRBJ2-1
v_call: TRBV20-1
cdr3_aa: CSARSHNEQFF
cdr3_nt: TGCAGTGCTAGGAGTCATAATGAGCAGTTCTTC

clone_size: once
d_call: TRBD1
j_call: TRBJ2-2
v_call: TRBV10-2
cdr3_aa: CASRTGTNTGELFF
cdr3_nt: TGCGCCAGTAGGACAGGGACGAACACCGGGGAGCTGTTTTTT

clone_size: NA
d_call: TRBD2
j_call: TRBJ2-3
v_call: TRBV4-2
cdr3_aa: CASSQAPLAGGTDTQYF
cdr3_nt: TGTGCCAGCAGCCAAGCACCCCTAGCGGGGGGCACAGATACGCAGTATTTT

clone_size: NA
d_call: TRBD1
j_call: TRBJ1-1
v_call: TRBV5-1
cdr3_aa: CASSYYRGDTEAFF
cdr3_nt: TGCGCCAGCAGCTACTACAGGGGTGACACTGAAGCTTTCTTT

clone_size: few
d_call: TRBD1
j_call: TRBJ1-4
v_call: TRBV2
cdr3_aa: CATQGAGEKLFF
cdr3_nt: TGTGCCACCCAGGGGGCAGGTGAAAAACTGTTTTTT

clone_size: NA
d_call: TRBD1
j_call: TRBJ2-1
v_call: TRBV19
cdr3_aa: CASTRGQNNEQFF
cdr3_nt: TGTGCCAGTACGAGGGGGCAGAACAATGAGCAGTTCTTC

clone_size: NA
d_call: TRBD2
j_call: TRBJ2-5
v_call: TRBV29-1
cdr3_aa: CSGLALQETQYF
cdr3_nt: TGCAGCGGACTAGCGCTACAAGAGACCCAGTACTTC

clone_size: once
d_call: TRBD1
j_call: TRBJ1-2
v_call: TRBV7-8
cdr3_aa: CASSATGTGRYRNYGYTF
cdr3_nt: TGTGCCAGCAGCGCTACTGGGACAGGGAGATATCGGAACTATGGCTACACCTTC

clone_size: NA
d_call: TRBD1
j_call: TRBJ2-7
v_call: TRBV6-1
cdr3_aa: CASSPTGTGYEQYF
cdr3_nt: TGTGCCAGCAGTCCAACCGGGACAGGGTACGAGCAGTACTTC

clone_size: NA
d_call: TRBD2
j_call: TRBJ2-1
v_call: TRBV28
cdr3_aa: CASSLGGTSGRINEQFF
cdr3_nt: TGTGCCAGCAGCCTAGGGGGGACTAGCGGGAGGATCAATGAGCAGTTCTTC

clone_size: NA
d_call: TRBD1
j_call: TRBJ1-1
v_call: TRBV5-1
cdr3_aa: CASSRDRVNTEAFF
cdr3_nt: TGCGCCAGCAGCCGGGACAGGGTGAACACTGAAGCTTTCTTT

clone_size: NA
d_call: NA
j_call: TRBJ1-2
v_call: TRBV11-2
cdr3_aa: CASSTRLAGNYGYTF
cdr3_nt: TGTGCCAGCAGCACCCGTCTAGCCGGGAACTATGGCTACACCTTC

clone_size: NA
d_call: NA
j_call: TRBJ2-2
v_call: TRBV30
cdr3_aa: CAWSVLVGSGELFF
cdr3_nt: TGTGCCTGGAGTGTACTGGTCGGATCCGGGGAGCTGTTTTTT

clone_size: NA
d_call: NA
j_call: TRBJ2-7
v_call: TRBV10-2
cdr3_aa: CASRGRSYEQYF
cdr3_nt: TGCGCCAGCAGGGGTAGGTCCTACGAGCAGTACTTC

clone_size: NA
d_call: NA
j_call: TRBJ1-5
v_call: TRBV6-1
cdr3_aa: CASSEVGNQPQHF
cdr3_nt: TGTGCCAGCAGTGAAGTAGGCAATCAGCCCCAGCATTTT

clone_size: NA
d_call: NA
j_call: TRBJ1-4
v_call: TRBV5-1
cdr3_aa: CASSARNGGADEKLFF
cdr3_nt: TGCGCCAGCAGCGCGAGGAACGGGGGCGCGGATGAAAAACTGTTTTTT

clone_size: NA
d_call: TRBD1
j_call: TRBJ2-7
v_call: TRBV6-1
cdr3_aa: CAGRVDRAPYEQYF
cdr3_nt: TGTGCCGGCAGGGTCGACAGGGCCCCCTACGAGCAGTACTTC

clone_size: NA
d_call: TRBD1
j_call: TRBJ1-1
v_call: TRBV6-6
cdr3_aa: CASSRQGEAFF
cdr3_nt: TGTGCCAGCAGCCGACAGGGTGAAGCTTTCTTT

clone_size: NA
d_call: NA
j_call: TRBJ1-2
v_call: TRBV2
cdr3_aa: CASSYTDSSYGYTF
cdr3_nt: TGTGCCAGCTCATATACGGACAGTTCTTATGGCTACACCTTC

clone_size: NA
d_call: NA
j_call: TRBJ1-4
v_call: TRBV2
cdr3_aa: CASNQGQGGEKLFF
cdr3_nt: TGTGCCAGCAACCAAGGTCAGGGAGGTGAAAAACTGTTTTTT

clone_size: NA
d_call: NA
j_call: TRBJ2-5
v_call: TRBV19
cdr3_aa: CASKDWQGGETQYF
cdr3_nt: TGTGCCAGTAAAGATTGGCAGGGGGGAGAGACCCAGTACTTC

clone_size: NA
d_call: NA
j_call: TRBJ2-2
v_call: TRBV10-1
cdr3_aa: CASNPRDLDGELFF
cdr3_nt: TGCGCCAGCAATCCCCGGGACCTCGACGGGGAGCTGTTTTTT

clone_size: NA
d_call: NA
j_call: TRBJ2-6
v_call: TRBV29-1
cdr3_aa: CSAGAPGANVLTF
cdr3_nt: TGCAGCGCCGGGGCCCCTGGGGCCAACGTCCTGACTTTC

clone_size: NA
d_call: NA
j_call: TRBJ2-1
v_call: TRBV18
cdr3_aa: CASSPPDGGNEQFF
cdr3_nt: TGTGCCAGCTCACCACCCGATGGGGGCAATGAGCAGTTCTTC

clone_size: NA
d_call: NA
j_call: TRBJ1-1
v_call: TRBV2
cdr3_aa: CASRSGGDGVGAFF
cdr3_nt: TGTGCCAGCAGGTCCGGGGGGGATGGGGTTGGTGCTTTCTTT

clone_size: NA
d_call: TRBD2
j_call: TRBJ2-3
v_call: TRBV5-1
cdr3_aa: CASSLRGGRPDTQYF
cdr3_nt: TGCGCCAGCAGCTTGAGGGGAGGGCGCCCAGATACGCAGTATTTT

clone_size: NA
d_call: NA
j_call: TRBJ1-5
v_call: TRBV19
cdr3_aa: CASSIRVSQPQHF
cdr3_nt: TGTGCCAGTAGTATACGGGTGTCTCAGCCCCAGCATTTT

clone_size: NA
d_call: TRBD1
j_call: TRBJ2-6
v_call: TRBV19
cdr3_aa: CASRTGGSGANVLTF
cdr3_nt: TGTGCCAGTAGGACAGGGGGATCTGGGGCCAACGTCCTGACTTTC

clone_size: NA
d_call: NA
j_call: TRBJ2-1
v_call: TRBV27
cdr3_aa: CASSLAGAYYNEQFF
cdr3_nt: TGTGCCAGCAGTTTAGCGGGGGCCTACTACAATGAGCAGTTCTTC

clone_size: once
d_call: TRBD2
j_call: TRBJ2-1
v_call: TRBV2
cdr3_aa: CASSGTRAPNNEQFF
cdr3_nt: TGTGCCAGCAGTGGGACTAGGGCTCCAAACAATGAGCAGTTCTTC

clone_size: few
d_call: TRBD1
j_call: TRBJ1-2
v_call: TRBV5-4
cdr3_aa: CASSQGQGYGYTF
cdr3_nt: TGTGCCAGCAGCCAGGGACAGGGATATGGCTACACCTTC

clone_size: once
d_call: TRBD1
j_call: TRBJ1-1
v_call: TRBV6-6
cdr3_aa: CASSYGTGRMNTEAFF
cdr3_nt: TGTGCCAGCAGTTACGGGACAGGGCGGATGAACACTGAAGCTTTCTTT

clone_size: NA
d_call: NA
j_call: TRBJ2-2
v_call: TRBV6-5
cdr3_aa: CASSNQLGGTGELFF
cdr3_nt: TGTGCCAGCAGCAACCAATTAGGGGGCACCGGGGAGCTGTTTTTT

clone_size: NA
d_call: NA
j_call: TRBJ1-1
v_call: TRBV5-5
cdr3_aa: CASSFVGGNTEAFF
cdr3_nt: TGTGCCAGCAGCTTCGTCGGGGGGAACACTGAAGCTTTCTTT

clone_size: NA
d_call: TRBD1
j_call: TRBJ1-1
v_call: TRBV5-1
cdr3_aa: CASSPQRGRTEAFF
cdr3_nt: TGCGCCAGCAGCCCACAGAGGGGGCGTACTGAAGCTTTCTTT

clone_size: NA
d_call: TRBD1
j_call: TRBJ1-2
v_call: TRBV15
cdr3_aa: CATSRDRQGALNYGYTF
cdr3_nt: TGTGCCACCAGCAGAGATCGGCAGGGGGCCTTAAACTATGGCTACACCTTC

clone_size: NA
d_call: TRBD1
j_call: TRBJ2-7
v_call: TRBV12-5
cdr3_aa: CASGGTAVSYEQYF
cdr3_nt: TGTGCTAGTGGGGGGACAGCAGTCTCCTACGAGCAGTACTTC

clone_size: NA
d_call: TRBD1
j_call: TRBJ1-1
v_call: TRBV30
cdr3_aa: CAWGLDRVRDTEAFF
cdr3_nt: TGTGCCTGGGGGCTTGACAGGGTTCGCGACACTGAAGCTTTCTTT

clone_size: NA
d_call: TRBD2
j_call: TRBJ2-1
v_call: TRBV7-6
cdr3_aa: CASSSLGGRAVYEQFF
cdr3_nt: TGTGCCAGCAGCTCTTTGGGAGGGAGGGCCGTCTATGAGCAGTTCTTC

clone_size: NA
d_call: NA
j_call: TRBJ2-2
v_call: TRBV6-5
cdr3_aa: CASSYIRLGAGELFF
cdr3_nt: TGTGCCAGCAGTTACATCCGACTAGGCGCCGGGGAGCTGTTTTTT

clone_size: NA
d_call: TRBD1
j_call: TRBJ2-3
v_call: TRBV19
cdr3_aa: CASSGTGGKDTQYF
cdr3_nt: TGTGCCAGTAGCGGGACAGGGGGCAAAGATACGCAGTATTTT

clone_size: NA
d_call: NA
j_call: TRBJ2-3
v_call: TRBV15
cdr3_aa: CATSRAQGITDTQYF
cdr3_nt: TGTGCCACCAGCAGAGCGCAGGGGATCACAGATACGCAGTATTTT

clone_size: NA
d_call: NA
j_call: TRBJ1-2
v_call: TRBV7-9
cdr3_aa: CASSSMDEDGYTF
cdr3_nt: TGTGCCAGCAGCTCAATGGACGAGGATGGCTACACCTTC

clone_size: NA
d_call: TRBD1
j_call: TRBJ2-1
v_call: TRBV27
cdr3_aa: CASSPTGGAYNEQFF
cdr3_nt: TGTGCCAGCAGTCCGACAGGGGGCGCCTACAATGAGCAGTTCTTC

clone_size: NA
d_call: NA
j_call: TRBJ2-5
v_call: TRBV2
cdr3_aa: CASSDRAGIQTQYF
cdr3_nt: TGTGCCAGCAGTGATCGGGCTGGAATACAGACCCAGTACTTC

clone_size: NA
d_call: NA
j_call: TRBJ1-2
v_call: TRBV4-1
cdr3_aa: CASSQATDGRGYTF
cdr3_nt: TGCGCCAGCAGCCAAGCGACCGACGGGAGAGGCTACACCTTC

clone_size: NA
d_call: NA
j_call: TRBJ1-2
v_call: TRBV6-5
cdr3_aa: CASSYSITAWGYTF
cdr3_nt: TGTGCCAGCAGTTACTCGATCACAGCCTGGGGCTACACCTTC

clone_size: NA
d_call: NA
j_call: TRBJ1-1
v_call: TRBV7-9
cdr3_aa: CASSSGTNSGGAFF
cdr3_nt: TGTGCCAGCAGTTCCGGGACCAACTCAGGAGGAGCTTTCTTT

clone_size: NA
d_call: NA
j_call: TRBJ1-1
v_call: TRBV5-6
cdr3_aa: CASSLRSWQANTEAFF
cdr3_nt: TGTGCCAGCAGCTTGAGGTCGTGGCAGGCGAACACTGAAGCTTTCTTT

clone_size: NA
d_call: TRBD1
j_call: TRBJ1-6
v_call: TRBV30
cdr3_aa: CAWSRQGSSPLHF
cdr3_nt: TGTGCCTGGAGTAGACAGGGAAGCTCACCCCTCCACTTT